This T cell receptor beta chain was sequenced in a study of blood T cell repertoires in COVID-19. As for the study in general: Samples came from the United States, Italy and Spain, spanning acute and convalescent COVID-19. PBMCs, B-cell-depleted T cells, or T cells provided the cDNA or gDNA that made up the material.

Authors' analysis steps: Amplification from reference gene primers served as the basis for estimated nucleated cell counts. The table came from immunoSEQ multiplex PCR; TCRdb's copy has only in-frame clones and leaves some out. Clone size and the V and J calls come from that table; the DNA yielded D and trimming. The sample shows 270,000 or so clones, roughly 93% of them seen only once. From germline, CDR1 is SEHNR and CDR2 FQNEAQ (reference sequence). V lost 0 bases and J 5 bases, leaving 11 bases between the germline ends. The CDR3 covers 14 residues. This sequence was found in a woman between 40 and 55 years old with acute COVID-19. The chain uses TRBV7-9 and TRBJ2-7; TRBD1 might be the D (6 bases). Source material: PBMCs or T cells enriched from blood (not recorded which). CDR3 amino acids: CASSLANRVHEQYF. CDR3 nucleotides: TGTGCCAGCAGCTTAGCGAACAGGGTGCACGAGCAGTACTTC.